The rows below give T cell receptor beta chains drawn from one sample of a study of T-cell reconstitution after alpha-beta-depleted transplantation in children. TCRdb processed the PCR reads anew with MiXCR; each CDR3 protein has one entry. The sample lists some 200,000 distinct CDR3 sequences, 6.3% occurring once. Specimen: PBMCs, collected before TCRalphabeta/CD19-depleted stem cell transplant. These receptors all stem from a girl under three years old with combined immunodeficiency, due to receive a stem cell transplant. Both conserved end residues are part of each CDR3. The D gene is left open where the match is weak. Clone size is shown for a subset of rows, as once, few, many or a class of expanded clone.

size: many
D: TRBD2
V: TRBV7-3
J: TRBJ2-1
CDR3: CASSLTSGGGNEQFF
DNA: TGTGCCAGCAGTTTGACTAGCGGGGGGGGTAATGAGCAGTTCTTC

size: many
D: TRBD2
V: TRBV29-1
J: TRBJ2-1
CDR3: CSVEREIREQFF
DNA: TGCAGCGTTGAGCGGGAGATCAGGGAGCAGTTCTTC

size: many
D: .
V: TRBV5-4
J: TRBJ2-5
CDR3: CASSLWLQETQYF
DNA: TGTGCCAGCAGCTTGTGGTTGCAAGAGACCCAGTACTTC

size: many
D: TRBD1
V: TRBV12-3/TRBV12-4
J: TRBJ1-2
CDR3: CASSIIGTGGNYGYTF
DNA: TGTGCCAGCAGTATAATAGGGACAGGGGGAAACTATGGCTACACCTTC

size: .
D: .
V: TRBV20-1
J: TRBJ2-7
CDR3: CSARGPHSYEQYF
DNA: TGCAGTGCTAGAGGACCCCACTCCTACGAGCAGTACTTC

size: few
D: .
V: TRBV18
J: TRBJ2-7
CDR3: CASSPSQNSYEQYF
DNA: TGTGCCAGCTCACCATCGCAGAACTCCTACGAGCAGTACTTC

size: .
D: .
V: TRBV7-2
J: TRBJ1-5
CDR3: CASSLGGARNQPQHF
DNA: TGTGCCAGCAGCTTAGGAGGGGCCAGGAATCAGCCCCAGCATTTT

size: many
D: .
V: TRBV24-1
J: TRBJ2-3
CDR3: CATSDFPPRGANTQYF
DNA: TGTGCCACCAGTGATTTTCCGCCCCGGGGGGCCAATACGCAGTATTTT

size: many
D: TRBD2
V: TRBV12-5
J: TRBJ2-3
CDR3: CASTSGSTDTQYF
DNA: TGTGCTAGTACCAGCGGGAGTACAGATACGCAGTATTTT

size: many
D: .
V: TRBV4-2
J: TRBJ2-7
CDR3: CASSQDQLGGEQYF
DNA: TGTGCCAGCAGCCAAGATCAACTAGGAGGCGAGCAGTACTTC

size: many
D: .
V: TRBV20-1
J: TRBJ2-1
CDR3: CSAALTHGEQFF
DNA: TGCAGTGCTGCCCTAACCCACGGAGAGCAGTTCTTC

size: .
D: .
V: TRBV25-1
J: TRBJ1-5
CDR3: CASSEWVSNQPQHF
DNA: TGTGCCAGCAGTGAATGGGTTAGCAATCAGCCCCAGCATTTT

size: few
D: .
V: TRBV5-1
J: TRBJ1-2
CDR3: CASSSGLLGPYGYTF
DNA: TGCGCCAGCAGCTCGGGGTTGTTGGGTCCTTATGGCTACACCTTC

size: many
D: TRBD1
V: TRBV13
J: TRBJ2-7
CDR3: CASSLDRDREKEDYEQYF
DNA: TGTGCCAGCAGCTTGGACCGGGACAGGGAGAAAGAAGACTACGAGCAGTACTTC

size: many
D: .
V: TRBV11-2
J: TRBJ2-2
CDR3: CASSLVLQVNTGELFF
DNA: TGTGCCAGCAGCTTAGTCCTACAGGTGAACACCGGGGAGCTGTTTTTT

size: many
D: TRBD1
V: TRBV25-1
J: TRBJ2-2
CDR3: CASSGRDRAVWNTGELFF
DNA: TGTGCCAGCAGTGGCCGGGACAGGGCTGTCTGGAACACCGGGGAGCTGTTTTTT

size: few
D: .
V: TRBV20-1
J: TRBJ2-2
CDR3: CSAYDANTGELFF
DNA: TGCAGTGCTTATGATGCGAACACCGGGGAGCTGTTTTTT

size: many
D: .
V: TRBV4-2
J: TRBJ2-1
CDR3: CASSLELSGTSYNEQFF
DNA: TGTGCCAGCAGCCTGGAATTAAGCGGGACATCCTACAATGAGCAGTTCTTC

size: .
D: .
V: TRBV24-1
J: TRBJ2-3
CDR3: CATKGQQSVDTQYF
DNA: TGTGCCACCAAAGGACAACAATCGGTCGATACGCAGTATTTT

size: many
D: .
V: TRBV20-1
J: TRBJ1-1
CDR3: CSASHSMNTEAFF
DNA: TGCAGTGCTAGCCACAGCATGAACACTGAAGCTTTCTTT